The rows below give T cell receptor beta chains drawn from one sample of a study of OX40 agonist ivuxolimab in advanced cancers. TCRdb keeps only in-frame clones here, not all; method: immunoSEQ multiplex PCR. This table holds just over 50,000 clones, roughly 80% found once. The source was CD4+ or CD8+ T cells sorted from blood, collected in a trial of the OX40 agonist ivuxolimab. The receptors come from an adult with an advanced solid tumor such as melanoma, head and neck, liver or kidney cancer. Each CDR3 is given with its conserved first and last residue. A D gene is named only where the DNA matches it firmly. Clone size is not always given. Where it is, it says once, few, many or a class for expanded clones.

j_call v_call d_call clone_size cdr3_aa cdr3_nt
TRBJ2-3 TRBV27 - - CASRANWLASTDTQYF TGTGCCAGCCGGGCGAATTGGCTAGCGAGCACAGATACGCAGTATTTT
TRBJ1-2 TRBV4-1 - - CASSQEEGLAGYTF TGCGCCAGCAGCCAAGAGGAGGGCTTGGCTGGCTACACCTTC
TRBJ2-3 TRBV19 - - CASSTRGGGPTDTQYF TGTGCCAGTAGTACCCGGGGCGGGGGCCCCACAGATACGCAGTATTTT
TRBJ1-1 TRBV27 TRBD1 few CASNRQGPNTEAFF TGTGCCAGCAATCGACAGGGGCCAAACACTGAAGCTTTCTTT
TRBJ1-1 TRBV19 TRBD1 - CASTPGQGGYTEAFF TGTGCCAGTACCCCGGGTCAGGGGGGGTACACTGAAGCTTTCTTT
TRBJ2-3 TRBV4-1 - - CASSQGITAITSTDTQYF TGCGCCAGCAGCCAAGGAATAACAGCTATTACTAGCACAGATACGCAGTATTTT
TRBJ2-3 TRBV5-6 - - CASSLGGNTQYF TGTGCCAGCAGCTTGGGGGGAAATACGCAGTATTTT
TRBJ1-2 TRBV7-2 - - CASSPTWGSNYGYTF TGTGCCAGCAGCCCAACGTGGGGGTCTAACTATGGCTACACCTTC
TRBJ2-5 TRBV15 TRBD1 - CATSRGGQGGGETQYF TGTGCCACCAGCAGAGGGGGACAGGGGGGCGGAGAGACCCAGTACTTC
TRBJ2-7 TRBV21-1 - - CASSKEGAADEQYF TGTGCCAGCAGCAAAGAGGGGGCAGCCGACGAGCAGTACTTC
TRBJ1-1 TRBV7-6 - once CASSTDRNTEAFF TGTGCCAGCAGCACAGACAGGAACACTGAAGCTTTCTTT
TRBJ1-6 TRBV14 TRBD1 - CASSQGDRVVGNSPLHF TGTGCCAGCAGCCAAGGGGACAGGGTTGTGGGTAACTCACCCCTCCACTTT
TRBJ2-3 TRBV7-9 TRBD2 - CASSLGSLAGTYTDTQYF TGTGCCAGCAGCTTAGGGTCACTAGCGGGGACCTACACAGATACGCAGTATTTT
TRBJ2-3 TRBV9 - - CASSDTGSWADTQYF TGTGCCAGCAGCGATACAGGGTCCTGGGCAGATACGCAGTATTTT
TRBJ1-2 TRBV4-1 - - CASSQAFSGQYGYTF TGCGCCAGCAGCCAAGCTTTTTCCGGGCAATATGGCTACACCTTC
TRBJ1-1 TRBV5-1 - - CASSLDLTTEAFF TGCGCCAGCAGCTTGGATTTGACTACTGAAGCTTTCTTT
TRBJ1-1 TRBV7-1 TRBD1 - CASSSTGAMNTEAFF TGTGCCAGCAGCTCAACAGGGGCCATGAACACTGAAGCTTTCTTT
TRBJ2-7 TRBV4-2 - - CASSPGQSYEQYF TGTGCCAGCAGCCCAGGACAGAGCTACGAGCAGTACTTC
TRBJ2-7 TRBV2 - - CASNPGQSYEQYF TGTGCCAGCAACCCAGGACAGTCCTACGAGCAGTACTTC
TRBJ1-6 TRBV2 - - CASRGYNSPLHF TGTGCCAGCCGAGGGTATAATTCACCCCTCCACTTT
TRBJ1-3 TRBV12-5 - - CASGLLVGQPNSGNTIYF TGTGCTAGTGGTTTGCTCGTCGGACAGCCGAACTCTGGAAACACCATATATTTT
TRBJ2-7 TRBV6-6 - few CAPSLGAYEQYF TGTGCCCCCAGCCTGGGAGCTTACGAGCAGTACTTC
TRBJ1-3 TRBV7-8 - - CASSEQALSGNTIYF TGTGCCAGCAGCGAGCAGGCCCTCTCTGGAAACACCATATATTTT
TRBJ2-3 TRBV14 - - CASSVLGGTDTQYF TGTGCCAGCAGCGTCCTCGGCGGCACAGATACGCAGTATTTT
TRBJ2-1 TRBV28 TRBD2 - CASLPTSGGAFEQFF TGTGCCAGCCTCCCGACTAGCGGGGGGGCCTTCGAGCAGTTCTTC
TRBJ2-1 TRBV7-9 TRBD1 - CASSPGTENNEQFF TGTGCCAGCAGCCCCGGGACAGAAAACAATGAGCAGTTCTTC
TRBJ1-2 TRBV15 TRBD1 - CATSRVQGAKIRSSYGYTF TGTGCCACCAGCAGGGTACAGGGGGCGAAAATCCGATCAAGCTATGGCTACACCTTC
TRBJ2-1 TRBV19 - - CASSIGGGSSSYNEQFF TGTGCCAGTAGTATTGGGGGGGGCTCTAGCTCCTACAATGAGCAGTTCTTC
TRBJ1-2 TRBV6-4 - - CASSDSRRNYGYTF TGTGCCAGCAGTGACTCGAGGCGGAACTATGGCTACACCTTC
TRBJ2-7 TRBV11-3 TRBD2 - CASSLDSGGSYEQYF TGTGCCAGCAGCTTAGATAGCGGGGGCTCCTACGAGCAGTACTTC
TRBJ1-4 TRBV25-1 - - CASSDSGAREKLFF TGTGCCAGCAGTGACTCAGGGGCGCGCGAAAAACTGTTTTTT
TRBJ1-6 TRBV18 - - CASSQGPQGSNSPLHF TGTGCCAGCTCCCAGGGGCCGCAGGGGTCTAATTCACCCCTCCACTTT
TRBJ1-4 TRBV27 TRBD1 - CASSNDRGLREKLFF TGTGCCAGCAGTAACGACAGGGGTTTAAGGGAAAAACTGTTTTTT
TRBJ1-2 TRBV6-1 - - CASSEMALNYGYTF TGTGCCAGCAGTGAAATGGCCCTAAACTATGGCTACACCTTC
TRBJ1-5 TRBV10-3 TRBD1 - CAISEAGQGQPQHF TGTGCCATCAGTGAGGCAGGACAGGGTCAGCCCCAGCATTTT
TRBJ2-1 TRBV6-1 - - CASILGAREQFF TGTGCCAGCATTCTTGGGGCGCGTGAGCAGTTCTTC
TRBJ1-5 TRBV12-1 - - CASSFARHSNQPQHF TGTGCCAGCAGCTTTGCACGGCATAGCAATCAGCCCCAGCATTTT
TRBJ2-2 TRBV7-3 TRBD1 - CASSAGGNTGELFF TGTGCCAGCAGCGCAGGGGGCAACACCGGGGAGCTGTTTTTT
TRBJ2-5 TRBV10-1 - - CASSEGPQETQYF TGCGCCAGCAGTGAAGGCCCCCAAGAGACCCAGTACTTC
TRBJ2-3 TRBV7-8 TRBD2 - CASSSGAGITDTQYF TGTGCCAGCAGCTCGGGAGCGGGGATCACAGATACGCAGTATTTT
TRBJ2-3 TRBV11-2 - - CASSFGDTQYF TGTGCCAGCAGCTTTGGGGATACGCAGTATTTT
TRBJ2-5 TRBV2 TRBD1 - CASRERGRAETQYF TGTGCCAGCAGAGAGAGGGGGCGAGCAGAGACCCAGTACTTC
TRBJ1-5 TRBV6-6 TRBD1 - CASSYPGTGVQPQHF TGTGCCAGCAGTTACCCGGGGACAGGGGTTCAGCCCCAGCATTTT
TRBJ1-4 TRBV4-3 - - CASSQDLYRAGRYEKLFF TGCGCCAGCAGCCAAGATCTATATCGGGCAGGGAGATATGAAAAACTGTTTTTT
TRBJ2-7 TRBV19 TRBD2 - CASSIGTSGTYEQYF TGTGCCAGTAGTATTGGGACTAGCGGAACCTACGAGCAGTACTTC
TRBJ2-2 TRBV5-1 - - CASSLSVANTGELFF TGCGCCAGCAGCTTGAGTGTCGCGAACACCGGGGAGCTGTTTTTT
TRBJ2-5 TRBV7-6 - - CASSLEGWAVQETQYF TGTGCCAGCAGCTTAGAGGGGTGGGCGGTCCAAGAGACCCAGTACTTC
TRBJ2-3 TRBV7-2 - - CASSLPGVTDTQYF TGTGCCAGCAGCCTTCCAGGGGTCACAGATACGCAGTATTTT
TRBJ1-2 TRBV4-1 - - CASSPSPGRFYGYTF TGCGCCAGCAGCCCGAGTCCAGGGCGCTTCTATGGCTACACCTTC
TRBJ2-3 TRBV5-1 TRBD2 few CASSQGLAGAGDTQYF TGCGCCAGCAGCCAGGGACTAGCGGGGGCCGGAGATACGCAGTATTTT
TRBJ2-2 TRBV19 TRBD1 - CASRMGQRQGDTGELFF TGTGCCAGTAGGATGGGGCAACGACAGGGAGACACCGGGGAGCTGTTTTTT
TRBJ1-2 TRBV7-3 - - CASSLRGYGYTF TGTGCCAGCAGCTTAAGGGGCTATGGCTACACCTTC
TRBJ2-7 TRBV29-1 - - CSARQGITDEQYF TGCAGCGCCAGGCAGGGGATCACGGACGAGCAGTACTTC
TRBJ1-6 TRBV6-1 TRBD1 - CASSEGEGQPLLALHF TGTGCCAGCAGTGAAGGTGAGGGACAGCCTCTTTTGGCCCTCCACTTT
TRBJ1-5 TRBV11-2 - - CASSLERGLNQPQHF TGTGCCAGCAGCTTAGAGAGGGGACTCAATCAGCCCCAGCATTTT
TRBJ1-3 TRBV2 TRBD1 - CASSGQVTISGNTIYF TGTGCCAGCAGCGGACAGGTCACCATCTCGGGAAACACCATATATTTT
TRBJ2-1 TRBV4-1 - - CASSQPDTPYNEQFF TGCGCCAGCAGCCAACCGGACACTCCCTACAATGAGCAGTTCTTC
TRBJ2-7 TRBV6-5 - - CASSDYEQYF TGTGCCAGCAGTGACTACGAGCAGTACTTC
TRBJ1-2 TRBV27 TRBD1 - CASSLWGQDYTNYGYTF TGTGCCAGCAGTTTATGGGGACAGGACTATACTAACTATGGCTACACCTTC